The present TCR beta chain was sequenced within a study of shared clonotypes between healthy human individuals. The authors distributed each subset's genomic DNA evenly over several immunoSEQ plates. The protocol was immunoSEQ multiplex PCR, while the TCRdb copy is restricted to in-frame clones and leaves out a portion. The sample contains about 1.5 million clones, more than 95% of which appear only once. This clonotype was sampled from a man aged 25-45 years in good health. Material: naive CD4+ T cells sorted from blood. As for subset: CD45RA+ positively selected.

CDR3 sequence: CASSVTTTKGQGNKNIQYF. Written as DNA, the CDR3 is TGTGCCAGCAGTGTAACGACTACCAAGGGACAGGGGAACAAAAACATTCAGTACTTC. The rearrangement uses TRBV2 and TRBJ2-4; TRBD1 matches at 10 bases. The germline CDR1 and CDR2 sequences are SNHLY and FYNNEI. This CDR3 spans 19 amino acids. V lost 4 bases, J lost 3 bases, and 15 bases stayed unmatched.